One and the same sample provided the 26 T cell receptor beta chains below, sequenced in a study of response to subunit inactivated influenza vaccine. TCRdb used MiXCR to reprocess the RT-PCR reads, holding one entry per CDR3 protein. The sample lists 710,000 or so distinct CDR3 sequences; 15% to 17% were seen once. Source: PBMCs from blood, taken less than 13 days after vaccination. These receptors were collected from a man aged 50-60 years who received an inactivated influenza vaccine.

This clonotype was recorded many times. V is TRBV5-5 and J is TRBJ2-1; 8 bases align to TRBD1. This CDR3 has 16 amino acids. The germline gives CDR1 SGHKS, CDR2 YYEKEE (reference sequence). The trim removed 6 bases at V and 6 bases at J, leaving 14 bases unmatched. CDR3 sequence: CASNPFRTGRANEQFF. The CDR3 nucleotides are TGTGCCAGCAACCCCTTCAGGACAGGGCGCGCCAATGAGCAGTTCTTC.

This clonotype was observed a few times. This chain joins TRBV5-1 and TRBJ2-3; tentative D call: TRBD1 (6 bases). Trimming removed 0 bases at V and 4 bases at J, with 18 bases between. The germline gives CDR1 SGHRS, CDR2 YFSETQ. The CDR3 covers 17 residues. For the CDR3, the DNA is TGCGCCAGCAGCTTGGGGTTCCTCCGGGACAACCCAGATACGCAGTATTTT. Its protein product is CASSLGFLRDNPDTQYF.

This clonotype has only a few counts. The rearrangement joins TRBV30 to TRBJ2-6; tentative D call: TRBD2 (5 bases). Deletions cut 0 bases from V and 0 bases from J, with 15 bases between. The CDR3 covers 18 residues. Germline values: CDR1 GTSNPN, CDR2 SVGIG (reference sequence). The CDR3 DNA follows: TGTGCCTGGAGTGTAATCCGGACTTACGTCTCTGGGGCCAACGTCCTGACTTTC. This gives the protein CAWSVIRTYVSGANVLTF.

The chain links TRBV5-6 to TRBJ2-5; D not resolved. Germline lookup yields CDR1 SGHDT and CDR2 YYEEEE. Between the trimmed V and J ends, which lost 6 bases and 2 bases, there was a span of 14 bases. CDR3 size: 14 residues. In nucleotides, the CDR3 is TGTGCCAGCATCCTTCGTGGGGATCAAGAGACCCAGTACTTC. Translated: CASILRGDQETQYF.

This clonotype was counted between two and nine times. The rearrangement links TRBV28 to TRBJ2-7, with D hard to call. V was trimmed by 7 bases and J by 4 bases, leaving 11 bases between them. The CDR3 contains 12 residues. Germline CDR1 and CDR2: MDHEN and SYDVKM. The chain's CDR3 is CASKAMGYEQYF. The CDR3 coding sequence is TGTGCCAGCAAGGCTATGGGGTACGAGCAGTACTTC.

There are a few counts of this clonotype. This sequence joins TRBV12-3 or TRBV12-4 and TRBJ1-2; the D gene is possibly TRBD1 (5 bases). Trimming removed 1 base at V and 2 bases at J, with 14 bases between. The CDR3 has 16 residues. The CDR3 DNA reads as TGTGCCAGCAGTTTAGTTGGGGGAGGACTAAACTATGGCTACACCTTC. Protein: CASSLVGGGLNYGYTF.

This clonotype was seen a handful of times. The gene calls are TRBV4-1 and TRBJ1-6; 8 bases line up with TRBD1. This CDR3 contains 15 residues. The trim removed 0 bases at V and 9 bases at J, leaving 4 bases unmatched. The germline V gene has CDR1 MGHRA and CDR2 YSYEKL. The CDR3 bases are TGCGCCAGCAGCCAAGAGTGGACAGGGAGTTCACCCCTCCACTTT. It is translated as CASSQEWTGSSPLHF.

This clonotype was observed a few times. DNA of the CDR3: TGTGCCAGCAGCTTAGGGCTGGACAGCCCCTATGGCTACACCTTC. This translates into CASSLGLDSPYGYTF. The V call is TRBV11-2, the J call TRBJ1-2; D might be TRBD1 (6 bases). CDR3 length: 15 amino acids. In germline, CDR1 is SGHAT, CDR2 FQNNGV. V was clipped by 1 base and J by 4 bases, with 13 bases between them.

CDR3 protein: CASSLTGLGVSYEQYF. Written as DNA, the CDR3 is TGTGCCAGCAGCCTTACAGGGTTAGGGGTCTCCTACGAGCAGTACTTC. This sequence joins TRBV6-2 or TRBV6-3 and TRBJ2-7; D may be TRBD1 (6 bases). Per the germline V gene, CDR1 is MNHEY and CDR2 is SVGEGT. This CDR3 has 16 residues. V lost 6 bases, J lost 0 bases, and 18 bases lay in between.

This clonotype has a handful of counts. This sequence joins TRBV4-3 and TRBJ1-6; possibly TRBD1 for D (6 bases). V was clipped by 0 bases and J by 8 bases, with 8 bases between them. CDR3 size: 14 residues. The germline V gene encodes CDR1 LGHNA and CDR2 YSLEER. This CDR3 reads CASSQDQGHSPLHF. The DNA of the CDR3 is TGCGCCAGCAGCCAAGATCAGGGGCATTCACCCCTCCACTTT.

The rearrangement uses TRBV6-5 and TRBJ2-7; D remains unclear. Germline loops: CDR1 MNHEY, CDR2 SVGAGI. Trimming took off 0 bases at V and 5 bases at J, with 11 bases between the two ends. The CDR3 consists of 14 residues. The CDR3 DNA reads TGTGCCAGCAGTTACTCTGGGATCACGGACGAGCAGTACTTC. Encoded protein: CASSYSGITDEQYF.

This clonotype was recorded a few times. The gene calls are TRBV12-3 or TRBV12-4 and TRBJ1-2, with 10 nucleotides matching TRBD1. V shed 5 bases, J shed 11 bases, and the junction held 8 bases outside the gene matches. This CDR3 spans 13 amino acids. In DNA, the CDR3 is TGTGCCAGCAGTCCGACGGGACAGGGGACATACACCTTC. It is translated as CASSPTGQGTYTF.

V usage is TRBV20-1 and J usage is TRBJ2-5; D gene unclear. V dropped 6 bases and J dropped 2 bases, with 16 bases sitting between them. Germline V gene lookup returns CDR1 DFQATT and CDR2 SNEGSKA (reference sequence). The CDR3 is made up of 14 amino acids. The CDR3: CSATPAGIQETQYF. The DNA for the CDR3 is TGCAGTGCCACCCCCGCAGGCATTCAAGAGACCCAGTACTTC.

The chain joins TRBV6-1 to TRBJ2-6; no clear D. There are 14 residues in the CDR3. Germline CDR1 MNHNS, CDR2 SASEGT. Trimming left V 6 bases short and J 0 bases short, with 6 bases between. Here the CDR3 reads CASRPDSGANVLTF. The CDR3 nucleotides are TGTGCCAGCAGACCCGACTCTGGGGCCAACGTCCTGACTTTC.

This clonotype has only a few counts. The chain employs TRBV27 and TRBJ2-7; possibly TRBD2 for D (6 bases). CDR3 length: 12 residues. V gave up 6 bases and J gave up 6 bases, with 12 bases separating them. CDR1 is MNHEY and CDR2 is SMNVEV in the germline V gene (reference sequence). In DNA, the CDR3 is TGTGCCAGCAGCACAGTCGGGAGCGAGCAGTACTTC. It specifies CASSTVGSEQYF.

This clonotype was observed a handful of times. This chain connects TRBV5-1 to TRBJ1-3; D not certain. Between the trimmed V and J ends, which lost 4 bases and 0 bases, there was a span of 14 bases. CDR3 length: 16 amino acids. From germline, CDR1 is SGHRS and CDR2 YFSETQ. The CDR3 here is CASSATLGSSGNTIYF. CDR3 DNA: TGCGCCAGCAGCGCAACCTTGGGGAGCTCTGGAAACACCATATATTTT. Drawing the rest from reference TRBV5-1 and TRBJ1-3, the complete variable domain is KAGVTQTPRYLIKTRGQQVTLSCSPISGHRSVSWYQQTPGQGLQFLFEYFSETQRNKGNFPGRFSGRQFSNSRSEMNVSTLELGDSALYLCASSATLGSSGNTIYFGEGSWLTVV.

In this sample, this clonotype turned up many times. This chain connects TRBV29-1 to TRBJ2-5, with D unresolved. CDR3 length: 12 residues. Germline V gives CDR1 SQVTM, CDR2 ANQGSEA. The V end lost 0 bases, the J end lost 5 bases, and 7 bases lay between the germline ends. As DNA, the CDR3 is TGCAGCGTTGAAGATCAGGTGGAGACCCAGTACTTC. Translating gives CSVEDQVETQYF. The variable domain in full, completed from reference TRBV29-1 and TRBJ2-5, reads SAVISQKPSRDICQRGTSLTIQCQVDSQVTMMFWYRQQPGQSLTLIATANQGSEATYESGFVIDKFPISRPNLTFSTLTVSNMSPEDSSIYLCSVEDQVETQYFGPGTRLLVL.

The CDR3 is CSARSRARTFMNTEAFF. The CDR3 nucleotides are TGCAGTGCTAGGAGCAGGGCTCGAACATTCATGAACACTGAAGCTTTCTTT. This chain joins TRBV20-1 and TRBJ1-1; a weak D match, TRBD1 (5 bases). The CDR3 totals 17 residues. With 3 bases removed from V and 0 bases from J, the gap between germline ends came to 20 bases. Looked up from germline, CDR1 is DFQATT and CDR2 is SNEGSKA (reference sequence).

The chain combines TRBV27 with TRBJ1-1, with TRBD1 identical over 8 bases. Germline V CDR1 and CDR2: MNHEY, SMNVEV (reference sequence). V shed 5 bases and J 1 base; nucleotides not matched to a gene: 12. The CDR3 extends over 17 amino acids. The CDR3 loop is CASSHRTGNTRNTEAFF. The CDR3 DNA sequence: TGTGCCAGCAGTCACAGGACAGGGAACACCAGGAACACTGAAGCTTTCTTT.

This clonotype was seen a handful of times. The rearrangement links TRBV28 to TRBJ2-5; D not resolved. V was shortened by 5 bases and J by 7 bases, with 8 bases between the two germline ends. CDR1 and CDR2 from the germline V gene are MDHEN and SYDVKM. This CDR3 contains 11 residues. The CDR3 is CASSTRRTQYF. The CDR3 bases are TGTGCCAGCAGTACACGAAGGACCCAGTACTTC.

This clonotype showed up many times. The chain links TRBV20-1 to TRBJ2-1; 10 nucleotides agree with TRBD2. The germline CDR1 and CDR2 sequences are DFQATT and SNEGSKA (reference sequence). The CDR3 has 14 amino acids. Trimming took 6 bases from V and 4 from J; bases not matched to a gene: 6. The CDR3 DNA sequence: TGCAGTGCCATTCTAGCGGGGGAGTACAATGAGCAGTTCTTC. Protein: CSAILAGEYNEQFF.

This clonotype appeared a few times. Written as DNA, the CDR3 is TGCAGCGCTATGGTGGCCAGCGGGGGGCCCTACGAGCAGTACTTC. Its protein is CSAMVASGGPYEQYF. V and J are TRBV29-1 and TRBJ2-7; 9 bases are a match to TRBD2. Trimming cost V 7 bases and J 2 bases; bases outside gene matches: 12. CDR1 and CDR2 from the germline V gene are SQVTM and ANQGSEA. This CDR3 is built from 15 residues.

The chain is built from TRBV24-1 and TRBJ2-2, with TRBD1 as a possible D gene (6 bases). The CDR3 has 12 amino acids. The germline V gene has CDR1 KGHDR and CDR2 SFDVKD. Trimming removed 9 bases from V and 5 bases from J, with 9 bases in between. In nucleotides, the CDR3 is TGTGCCACCTCACAGGGAACCGGGGAGCTGTTTTTT. It translates to CATSQGTGELFF.

The rearrangement joins TRBV12-3 or TRBV12-4 to TRBJ2-1; 13 bases are shared with TRBD2. V dropped 6 bases and J dropped 5; count of bases not matched to a gene: 7. The CDR3 length is 16 residues. Here the CDR3 DNA reads TGTGCCAGCAGCCCGGAACTAGCGGGAGGGCACAATGAGCAGTTCTTC. It codes for CASSPELAGGHNEQFF.

V gene TRBV10-3 combines with J gene TRBJ2-1; D is undetermined. This CDR3 contains 11 residues. Germline-derived CDR1 and CDR2 are ENHRY and SYGVKD. The ends were cut back, 9 bases at V and 3 bases at J, with 6 bases in the middle. The CDR3 spells CAISNYNEQFF. Written as DNA, the CDR3 is TGTGCCATATCAAACTACAATGAGCAGTTCTTC.

This clonotype was detected many times. The V call is TRBV7-2, the J call TRBJ2-7; D unresolved. This CDR3 has 14 residues. V was pared by 5 bases and J by 9 bases, with 20 bases between. CDR1 is SGHTA, CDR2 FQGNSA, per germline. CDR3 residues: CASSLSPEGRGQYF. The CDR3 DNA reads TGTGCCAGCAGCCTGTCGCCCGAAGGACGAGGGCAGTACTTC.